This T cell receptor beta chain was recorded in a study of shared clonotypes between healthy human individuals. Whole-study results and caveats: Rarefaction showed that sequencing of sorted subsets was incomplete (despite large depth). Sequencing depth was expected to affect clonotype sharing among donors. What naive subsets generally showed was a larger estimated richness than memory subsets showed.

With regard to this clone: As yet, its antigen is unknown.

Only in-frame clones appear in the TCRdb table, and some are missing; sequencing was by immunoSEQ multiplex PCR. The table has about 680,000 clones, approximately 79% seen once. The germline CDR1 and CDR2 sequences are SGHRS and YFSETQ. V lost 5 bases to trimming and J lost 7 bases, with 12 bases between them. This CDR3 spans 13 amino acids. The V and J genes are TRBV5-1 and TRBJ2-2; D may correspond to TRBD1 or TRBD2 (5 bases each). The origin of this receptor is a woman in her twenties or thirties in good health. The sequenced sample was memory CD4+ T cells sorted from blood. Subset given: CD45RA-negative fraction. As DNA, the CDR3 is TGCGCCAGCAGAATGGTGGGGGTCGGGGAGCTGTTTTTT. It yields the protein CASRMVGVGELFF.